These 24 T cell receptor beta chains share one sample of origin, sequenced in a study of blood T cell repertoires in COVID-19. TCRdb's copy holds only in-frame clones and misses some; the assay was immunoSEQ multiplex PCR. The sample shows 180,000 or so clones, 70% to 90% of them seen only once. The specimen was PBMCs or T cells enriched from blood (not recorded which). All receptors derive from a woman aged 18-30 years who had recovered from COVID-19.

The CDR3 loop is CASSLGAATYYNEQFF. Here the CDR3 DNA reads TGTGCCAGCAGCTTAGGGGCCGCCACCTACTACAATGAGCAGTTCTTC. The V call is TRBV7-2, the J call TRBJ2-1; no clear D gene. The germline V gene encodes CDR1 SGHTA and CDR2 FQGNSA. V lost 1 base and J 3 bases, leaving 13 bases between the germline ends. CDR3 length: 16 residues.

This chain uses TRBV6-4 with TRBJ2-1; 9 bases are a match to TRBD2. Germline-derived CDR1 and CDR2 are MRHNA and SNTAGT. The CDR3 runs 16 residues. V shed 2 bases, J shed 4 bases, and the junction held 6 bases outside the gene matches. In nucleotides, the CDR3 is TGTGCCAGCAGTGACACACGACTAGCGGCTTACAATGAGCAGTTCTTC. Translated: CASSDTRLAAYNEQFF.

The V gene is TRBV5-1, the J gene TRBJ1-6; D ambiguous. CDR3 size: 18 residues. Trimming removed 4 bases from V and 9 bases from J, with 26 bases in between. Germline V gene sequence: CDR1 SGHRS, CDR2 YFSETQ. CDR3 in DNA: TGCGCCAGCAGCCCAACCCATTTAAGAGGTTCTTTTGGTTCACCCCTCCACTTT. It yields the protein CASSPTHLRGSFGSPLHF.

This chain connects TRBV5-1 to TRBJ2-1, with a tentative D call TRBD2 (5 bases). The germline V and J ends were trimmed by 0 bases and 8 bases, with 15 bases remaining between them. From germline, CDR1 is SGHRS and CDR2 YFSETQ. This CDR3 spans 15 amino acids. In DNA, the CDR3 is TGCGCCAGCAGCTTGGACGGTCGGGGTGGCGATGAGCAGTTCTTC. As protein: CASSLDGRGGDEQFF.

CDR3: CASSDSMREGRPDTQYF. The CDR3 DNA follows: TGTGCCAGCAGTGACTCGATGAGGGAGGGTCGCCCAGATACGCAGTATTTT. This chain uses TRBV6-4 with TRBJ2-3; TRBD2 matches at 7 bases. Trimming cost V 0 bases and J 4 bases; bases outside gene matches: 10. Germline V lookup: CDR1 MRHNA, CDR2 SNTAGT. The CDR3 is 17 amino acids.

The chain couples TRBV19 to TRBJ2-7, with 10 positions matching TRBD1. Germline V gives CDR1 LNHDA, CDR2 SQIVND (reference sequence). Trimming took 5 bases from V and 0 from J; bases not matched to a gene: 1. The CDR3 runs to 14 residues. CDR3 residues: CASSWTGGSYEQYF. The CDR3 DNA reads as TGTGCCAGTAGTTGGACAGGGGGCTCCTACGAGCAGTACTTC.

The DNA for the CDR3 is TGTGCCAGCAGCAAAGGGGTGTCCTACTCCTACAATGAGCAGTTCTTC. Translating gives CASSKGVSYSYNEQFF. The chain uses TRBV11-3 and TRBJ2-1; a possible D gene is TRBD1 (5 bases). This CDR3 contains 16 residues. V lost 5 bases, J lost 0 bases, and 14 bases lay in between. Germline V gene sequence: CDR1 SGHNT, CDR2 YENEEA.

This clone showed up just once. The rearrangement joins TRBV3-1 (or the pseudogene TRBV3-2) to TRBJ2-1; 7 positions agree with TRBD1. The CDR3 has 15 residues. V was clipped by 3 bases and J by 4 bases; unmatched bases: 6. Germline values: CDR1 LGHDT, CDR2 YNNKEL (reference sequence). The CDR3 DNA reads as TGTGCCAGCAGCCAGGACAGGCGTAATTACAATGAGCAGTTCTTC. Amino acids: CASSQDRRNYNEQFF.

Concerning this clone itself: The same CDR3 is also encoded by other DNA sequences in this sample. The V gene is TRBV2, the J gene TRBJ2-5; D is perhaps TRBD2 (6 bases). The ends were cut back, 3 bases at V and 5 bases at J, with 10 bases in the middle. The germline V gene encodes CDR1 SNHLY and CDR2 FYNNEI. This CDR3 spans 13 amino acids. CDR3 sequence reads: CASSDGRRETQYF. The DNA of the CDR3 is TGTGCCAGCAGTGACGGGAGAAGGGAGACCCAGTACTTC. The full variable domain, its missing parts supplied by reference TRBV2 and TRBJ2-5, is EPEVTQTPSHQVTQMGQEVILRCVPISNHLYFYWYRQILGQKVEFLVSFYNNEISEKSEIFDDQFSVERPDGSNFTLKIRSTKLEDSAMYFCASSDGRRETQYFGPGTRLLVL.

The V gene is TRBV15, the J gene TRBJ2-1, with a weak D call TRBD2 (5 bases). CDR3 length: 15 residues. CDR1 is LNHNV, CDR2 YYDKDF, per germline (reference sequence). The V end lost 8 bases, the J end lost 2 bases, and 16 bases lay between the germline ends. CDR3 nucleotide sequence: TGTGCCACCCAACTAGGACGGGAAGCCTACAATGAGCAGTTCTTC. Translating gives CATQLGREAYNEQFF.

The chain recombines TRBV28 with TRBJ2-4; D call uncertain. Germline lookup yields CDR1 MDHEN and CDR2 SYDVKM. V was pared by 4 bases and J by 8 bases, with 6 bases between. The CDR3 extends over 11 amino acids. CDR3 coding DNA: TGTGCCAGCAGTTCCGCGGACATTCAGTACTTC. This sequence encodes CASSSADIQYF.

This chain uses TRBV2 with TRBJ2-7; TRBD2 matches at 8 bases. The CDR3 consists of 13 residues. The germline CDR1 and CDR2 sequences are SNHLY and FYNNEI. The V gene end was trimmed by 8 bases and the J gene end by 5 bases; junction bases not matched to a gene: 8. The CDR3 here is CASLEREFNEQYF. The DNA of the CDR3 is TGTGCCAGCCTAGAGCGGGAGTTCAACGAGCAGTACTTC.

V usage is TRBV2 and J usage is TRBJ1-2; D is uncertain. The V gene lost 2 bases and the J gene lost 8 bases, with 12 bases spanning the gap. CDR1 and CDR2 (germline): SNHLY, FYNNEI. The CDR3 has 13 amino acids. The CDR3 spells CASSESPNWGYTF. CDR3 in DNA: TGTGCCAGCAGTGAAAGCCCTAATTGGGGCTACACCTTC.

This sequence joins TRBV19 and TRBJ1-5; D is undetermined. Deletions cut 3 bases from V and 4 bases from J, with 10 bases between. Looked up from germline, CDR1 is LNHDA and CDR2 is SQIVND (reference sequence). CDR3 size: 14 residues. CDR3 loop: CASSMQVFNQPQHF. For the CDR3, the DNA is TGTGCCAGTAGTATGCAGGTCTTTAATCAGCCCCAGCATTTT.

The V gene is TRBV2, the J gene TRBJ2-7; 9 nucleotides align to TRBD1. Germline-derived CDR1 and CDR2 are SNHLY and FYNNEI. CDR3 size: 10 residues. The CDR3 spells CAQGAYEQYF. The CDR3 bases are TGTGCACAGGGGGCTTACGAGCAGTACTTC.

The chain recombines TRBV7-9 with TRBJ1-1, with a tentative D call TRBD1 (5 bases). Germline V gene sequence: CDR1 SEHNR, CDR2 FQNEAQ (reference sequence). The germline V and J ends were trimmed by 5 bases and 0 bases, with 10 bases remaining between them. There are 14 residues in the CDR3. CDR3 in DNA: TGTGCCAGCAGCCCCGACAGATTGAACACTGAAGCTTTCTTT. Amino acids: CASSPDRLNTEAFF.

The table lists this clone with a count of one. The CDR3 spells CASSLYRNTEAFF. Written as DNA, the CDR3 is TGTGCCAGCAGCTTGTATAGGAACACTGAAGCTTTCTTT. This chain links TRBV7-3 with TRBJ1-1; D not certain. The germline gives CDR1 SGHTA, CDR2 FQGTGA. The V end lost 3 bases, the J end lost 1 base, and 6 bases lay between the germline ends. The CDR3 is 13 residues long.

This chain links TRBV5-4 with TRBJ2-7; TRBD1 agrees at 10 bases. There are 13 residues in the CDR3. The V gene's germline CDR1 is SGHNT and CDR2 YYREEE (reference sequence). J gave up 4 bases and V 9 bases, and 7 bases lay outside the gene matches. CDR3 loop: CATGRTGGYEQYF. The CDR3 DNA reads as TGTGCCACCGGCCGGACAGGGGGGTACGAGCAGTACTTC.

The chain combines TRBV5-4 with TRBJ1-1, with D perhaps TRBD1 (5 bases). V was shortened by 0 bases and J by 8 bases, with 11 bases between the two germline ends. Germline V CDR1 and CDR2: SGHNT, YYREEE (reference sequence). The CDR3 covers 13 residues. As DNA, the CDR3 is TGTGCCAGCAGCTTGGAACAGGTGGGGGAAGCTTTCTTT. Translating gives CASSLEQVGEAFF.

The V and J genes are TRBV28 and TRBJ1-2; 7 nucleotides align to TRBD1. With 5 bases clipped from V and 3 bases from J, the junction kept 9 bases outside the gene matches. Germline V gene lookup returns CDR1 MDHEN and CDR2 SYDVKM. This CDR3 region has 15 residues. The CDR3 spells CASSPGQLAHYGYTF. DNA of the CDR3: TGTGCCAGCAGTCCGGGACAGCTTGCACACTATGGCTACACCTTC.

This chain connects TRBV3-1 (or the pseudogene TRBV3-2) to TRBJ2-1; D is unclear. This CDR3 region has 11 residues. V was cut by 1 base and J by 7 bases, with 2 bases left in between. Germline V gives CDR1 LGHDT, CDR2 YNNKEL (reference sequence). CDR3 coding DNA: TGTGCCAGCAGCCAAGCTAATGAGCAGTTCTTC. The encoded protein is CASSQANEQFF.

This chain connects TRBV7-3 to TRBJ2-1; TRBD1 aligns across 7 bases. This CDR3 comprises 16 residues. The J segment lost 4 bases and the V segment lost 4 bases, leaving 10 bases of the junction unmatched. CDR1 is SGHTA and CDR2 is FQGTGA in the germline V gene. This CDR3 reads CASSSTTGKSYNEQFF. CDR3 coding DNA: TGTGCCAGCAGCTCCACGACAGGGAAATCTTACAATGAGCAGTTCTTC.

The chain recombines TRBV7-3 with TRBJ2-1, with TRBD2 matching 12 bases. CDR3 length: 16 residues. V lost 4 bases to trimming and J lost 5 bases; unmatched junction nucleotides: 6. Germline loops: CDR1 SGHTA, CDR2 FQGTGA. CDR3 DNA sequence: TGTGCCAGCAGCTCCCTAGCGGGAGGGCTCCACAATGAGCAGTTCTTC. It is translated as CASSSLAGGLHNEQFF.

The chain links TRBV5-1 to TRBJ2-1; 8 nucleotides agree with TRBD2. This CDR3 spans 15 amino acids. With V trimmed by 3 bases and J by 5 bases, 7 bases remained unmatched. Germline CDR1 reads SGHRS; CDR2 reads YFSETQ. The CDR3 sequence is CASSSLAGFNNEQFF. CDR3 sequence (DNA): TGCGCCAGCAGCTCTTTAGCGGGATTCAACAATGAGCAGTTCTTC.